This record covers a single T cell receptor beta chain. TCRdb passed the 5' RACE reads through MiXCR, listing each CDR3 protein once. Of approximately 400,000 distinct CDR3 sequences in the sample, approximately 19% were seen once. The sample is drawn from a study of T-cell memory formation after mild COVID-19. The CDR3 length is 13 residues. V gave up 4 bases and J gave up 0 bases, with 7 bases separating them. Germline-derived CDR1 and CDR2 are SQVTM and ANQGSEA. The origin of this receptor is a man aged 18 to 29 who had mild COVID-19 (a few samples of this study predate the infection). Cell type and time point are not known. The sequenced material came from PBMCs or a T cell subset sorted from them (not recorded which). The gene calls are TRBV29-1 and TRBJ1-5; D not certain. CDR3 in amino acids: CSVADHSNQPQHF. In DNA form, the CDR3 reads TGCAGCGTTGCTGATCATAGCAATCAGCCCCAGCATTTT.